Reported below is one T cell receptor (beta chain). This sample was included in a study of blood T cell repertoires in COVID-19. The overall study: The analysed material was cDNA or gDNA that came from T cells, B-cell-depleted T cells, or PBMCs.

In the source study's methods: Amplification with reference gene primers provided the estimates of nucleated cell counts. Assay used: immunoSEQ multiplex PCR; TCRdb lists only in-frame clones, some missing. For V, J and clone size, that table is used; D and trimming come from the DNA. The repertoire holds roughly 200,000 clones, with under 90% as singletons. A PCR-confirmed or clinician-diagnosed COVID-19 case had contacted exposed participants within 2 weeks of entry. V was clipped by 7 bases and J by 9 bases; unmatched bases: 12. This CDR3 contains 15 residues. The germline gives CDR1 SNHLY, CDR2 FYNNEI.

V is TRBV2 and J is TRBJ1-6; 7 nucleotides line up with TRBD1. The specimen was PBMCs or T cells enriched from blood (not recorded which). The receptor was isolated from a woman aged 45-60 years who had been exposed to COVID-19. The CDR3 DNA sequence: TGTGCCAGCAAGGGGACAGTCACCACTAGTTCACCCCTCCACTTT. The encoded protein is CASKGTVTTSSPLHF. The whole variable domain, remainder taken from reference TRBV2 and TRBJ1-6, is EPEVTQTPSHQVTQMGQEVILRCVPISNHLYFYWYRQILGQKVEFLVSFYNNEISEKSEIFDDQFSVERPDGSNFTLKIRSTKLEDSAMYFCASKGTVTTSSPLHFGNGTRLTVT.